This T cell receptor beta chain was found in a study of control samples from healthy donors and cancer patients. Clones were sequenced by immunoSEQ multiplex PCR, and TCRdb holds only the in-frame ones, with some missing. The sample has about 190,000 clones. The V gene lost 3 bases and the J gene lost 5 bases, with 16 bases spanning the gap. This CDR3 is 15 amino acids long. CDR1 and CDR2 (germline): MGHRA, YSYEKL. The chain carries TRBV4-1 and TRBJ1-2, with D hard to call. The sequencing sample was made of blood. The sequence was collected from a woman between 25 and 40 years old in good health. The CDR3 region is CASSHPPTMRYGYTF. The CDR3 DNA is TGCGCCAGCAGCCACCCACCGACAATGAGGTATGGCTACACCTTC.